This entry lists 14 T cell receptor beta chains sequenced from one sample in a study of blood T cell repertoires in COVID-19. Repertoires were generated with immunoSEQ multiplex PCR, while TCRdb's copy carries only in-frame clones and drops some. The sample has 300,000 or so clones; over 70% are singletons. The sample comprised peripheral blood. Every receptor here comes from a middle-aged woman who had recovered from COVID-19.

The chain uses TRBV5-1 and TRBJ1-6; 9 bases fit TRBD1. Per germline, CDR1 SGHRS and CDR2 YFSETQ. The CDR3 contains 14 residues. Trimming took 7 bases from V and 6 from J; bases not matched to a gene: 5. DNA of the CDR3: TGCGCCAGCGGCGGACAGGGGCCTAATTCACCCCTCCACTTT. This codes for CASGGQGPNSPLHF.

This clone was seen once. V and J are TRBV5-4 and TRBJ1-1; TRBD1 matches 7 bases. CDR1 is SGHNT, CDR2 YYREEE, per germline (reference sequence). The CDR3 length is 15 residues. The V gene end was trimmed by 0 bases and the J gene end by 2 bases; junction bases not matched to a gene: 4. The CDR3 spells CASSLAGQLNTEAFF. CDR3 nucleotides: TGTGCCAGCAGCTTGGCGGGACAGCTAAACACTGAAGCTTTCTTT.

V gene TRBV6-1 combines with J gene TRBJ1-2, with D possibly matching TRBD1 (6 bases). The CDR3 totals 14 residues. Germline V gives CDR1 MNHNS, CDR2 SASEGT. Trimming pared 3 bases from V and 4 bases from J, leaving 12 bases between. This CDR3 is CASSESGQIYGYTF. The CDR3, as DNA: TGTGCCAGCAGTGAGTCGGGACAAATCTATGGCTACACCTTC.

The rearrangement joins TRBV4-1 to TRBJ2-1; 8 nucleotides match TRBD2. CDR1 is MGHRA and CDR2 is YSYEKL in the germline V gene. CDR3 length: 13 residues. V dropped 7 bases and J dropped 2; count of bases not matched to a gene: 1. For the CDR3, the DNA is TGCGCCAGCATCGGGGGGGCCTACAATGAGCAGTTCTTC. Translating it yields CASIGGAYNEQFF.

This clone turned up a few times. This chain joins TRBV6-5 and TRBJ2-2; TRBD1 agrees at 8 bases. The CDR3 contains 13 residues. CDR1 MNHEY and CDR2 SVGAGI come from the germline V gene. J was trimmed by 4 bases and V by 10 bases; bases with no gene match: 5. CDR3 sequence reads: CATGTGFTGELFF. As DNA, the CDR3 is TGTGCCACAGGGACAGGCTTCACCGGGGAGCTGTTTTTT.

The chain joins TRBV15 to TRBJ1-4, with D uncertain. The CDR3 loop spans 13 amino acids. The germline V gene encodes CDR1 LNHNV and CDR2 YYDKDF (reference sequence). Trimming shortened V by 2 bases and J by 7 bases, and 8 bases separated the two germline ends. CDR3 sequence reads: CATSRQSGEKLFF. CDR3 bases: TGTGCCACCAGCAGACAATCAGGTGAAAAACTGTTTTTT.

The rearrangement uses TRBV5-1 and TRBJ2-1, with 13 bases fitting TRBD2. There are 19 residues in the CDR3. The J segment lost 4 bases and the V segment lost 1 base, leaving 11 bases of the junction unmatched. Germline-derived CDR1 and CDR2 are SGHRS and YFSETQ. CDR3: CASSLSGTRTSGGYNEQFF. In DNA form, the CDR3 reads TGCGCCAGCAGCTTGTCGGGCACCCGGACTAGCGGGGGTTACAATGAGCAGTTCTTC.

V is TRBV11-3 and J is TRBJ2-5; TRBD1 matches 7 bases. The germline CDR1 and CDR2 sequences are SGHNT and YENEEA. Unmatched junction bases numbered 8, after V lost 5 bases and J lost 2 bases. This CDR3 contains 15 residues. The CDR3 sequence is CASSLRGQTQETQYF. In nucleotides, the CDR3 is TGTGCCAGCAGCCTTAGGGGACAGACACAAGAGACCCAGTACTTC. Combining the CDR3 with reference TRBV11-3 and TRBJ2-5 gives the whole variable domain EAGVVQSPRYKIIEKKQPVAFWCNPISGHNTLYWYLQNLGQGPELLIRYENEEAVDDSQLPKDRFSAERLKGVDSTLKIQPAELGDSAVYLCASSLRGQTQETQYFGPGTRLLVL.

The chain joins TRBV7-3 to TRBJ2-3; TRBD1 might be the D (5 bases). CDR1 is SGHTA and CDR2 is FQGTGA in the germline V gene. This CDR3 is built from 13 residues. Trimming shortened V by 3 bases and J by 1 base, and 5 bases separated the two germline ends. The CDR3 here is CASSFRGTDTQYF. The CDR3 region has the DNA TGTGCCAGCAGCTTCAGGGGCACAGATACGCAGTATTTT.

This clone was observed once. The rearrangement links TRBV7-6 to TRBJ2-4; 9 nucleotides align to TRBD1. CDR3 length: 15 residues. Germline trimming cut 1 base from V and 6 bases from J; bases unmatched to any gene: 4. Germline lookup yields CDR1 SGHVS and CDR2 FNYEAQ. The CDR3 bases are TGTGCCAGCAGCTTAGGGACAGGGGCTCTAAACATTCAGTACTTC. Its translation: CASSLGTGALNIQYF. Full variable domain (missing parts from reference TRBV7-6 and TRBJ2-4): GAGVSQSPRYKVTKRGQDVALRCDPISGHVSLYWYRQALGQGPEFLTYFNYEAQQDKSGLPNDRFSAERPEGSISTLTIQRTEQRDSAMYRCASSLGTGALNIQYFGAGTRLSVL.

This sequence joins TRBV15 and TRBJ2-7, with 11 bases aligning to TRBD1. Per germline, CDR1 LNHNV and CDR2 YYDKDF (reference sequence). This CDR3 is built from 14 residues. Losses at the gene ends were 3 bases for V and 4 bases for J; bases not matched to a gene: 2. The CDR3 protein is CATSRGTGGYEQYF. DNA for the CDR3: TGTGCCACCAGCAGGGGGACAGGGGGGTACGAGCAGTACTTC.

This clone has more than one count but fewer than ten. The rearrangement uses TRBV11-1 and TRBJ1-1; D call uncertain. The germline CDR1 and CDR2 sequences are SGHAT and FQDESV (reference sequence). Between the trimmed V and J ends, which lost 3 bases and 0 bases, there was a span of 5 bases. The CDR3 has 13 residues. CDR3 bases: TGTGCCAGCAGCTTCCAGGTGAACACTGAAGCTTTCTTT. The encoded protein is CASSFQVNTEAFF.

This chain connects TRBV10-1 to TRBJ2-2, with 9 bases that match TRBD2. Germline lookup yields CDR1 WNHNN and CDR2 SYGVQD (reference sequence). The CDR3 loop spans 15 amino acids. The ends lost 9 bases at V and 7 bases at J; junction bases unmatched: 12. CDR3 protein: CARGERGVRIGELFF. CDR3 in DNA: TGCGCCAGGGGAGAGCGGGGGGTGCGTATCGGGGAGCTGTTTTTT.

V and J are TRBV7-9 and TRBJ1-4, with 7 positions matching TRBD1. The J segment lost 3 bases and the V segment lost 0 bases, leaving 4 bases of the junction unmatched. The V gene's germline CDR1 is SEHNR and CDR2 FQNEAQ (reference sequence). The CDR3 consists of 16 residues. The DNA of the CDR3 is TGTGCCAGCAGCTTAGCTTTTGGGACAGCTAATGAAAAACTGTTTTTT. Protein: CASSLAFGTANEKLFF.